The rows below give T cell receptor beta chains drawn from one sample of a study of blood T cell repertoires in COVID-19. Clones were read by immunoSEQ multiplex PCR, and TCRdb kept only the in-frame ones, dropping some. The sample lists nearly 55,000 clones, approximately 80% seen once, with 14% to 15% in the top ten. What was sequenced was peripheral blood. These receptors came from a human donor with active or convalescent COVID-19. The donor label of this sample is uncertain. Both conserved end residues are part of each CDR3. The D gene is left open where the match is weak. Not every row has a clone size; where given, it reads once, few, many or a size class.

cdr3_nt	cdr3_aa	d_call	clone_size	v_call	j_call
TGTGCCAGCAGTTATACAGGGGGTAGCCAGCCCCAGCATTTT	CASSYTGGSQPQHF	TRBD1	few	TRBV7-9	TRBJ1-5
TGTGCCAGCAGTTTGGGGCAGGGTGGTAATTCACCCCTCCACTTT	CASSLGQGGNSPLHF	-	-	TRBV28	TRBJ1-6
TGCAGTGCTAGATATGATGAGCAGTTCTTC	CSARYDEQFF	-	-	TRBV20-1	TRBJ2-1
TGTGCTAGCAGCCCCGGGACAGGGTATCTCGACGAGCAGTACTTC	CASSPGTGYLDEQYF	TRBD1	medium-sized	TRBV7-7	TRBJ2-7
TGCGCCAGCAGCCTAGAGCGAGGGGGAAAGGGCAATCAGCCCCAGCATTTT	CASSLERGGKGNQPQHF	-	-	TRBV4-1	TRBJ1-5
TGTGCCAGCAGAGAGGGGACTGGCTATGGCTACACCTTC	CASREGTGYGYTF	-	few	TRBV6-4	TRBJ1-2
TGTGCCAGCTCACCAGAGGCGGGAGGGATTTACGAGCAGTACTTC	CASSPEAGGIYEQYF	TRBD2	few	TRBV18	TRBJ2-7
TGTGCCAGCAGTGGAGAACCCTCGGGCCAATGGGGGAGGGGGACGCAGTATTTT	CASSGEPSGQWGRGTQYF	-	-	TRBV6-1	TRBJ2-3
TGTGCCAGCAGCGTAGCTCCAGCGTCTAGCACAGATACGCAGTATTTT	CASSVAPASSTDTQYF	-	-	TRBV9	TRBJ2-3
TGTGCCAGCAGTTACTCGAATTGGGCAGGGAACACTGAAGCTTTCTTT	CASSYSNWAGNTEAFF	-	-	TRBV6-6	TRBJ1-1
TGTGCCAGCAGCGTCCCTAGCGGGAGTATAGATACGCAGTATTTT	CASSVPSGSIDTQYF	TRBD2	-	TRBV9	TRBJ2-3
TGTGCCAGTAGTCAGTGGGCCGGGACAGCGACGTACGAGCAGTACTTC	CASSQWAGTATYEQYF	TRBD1	few	TRBV19	TRBJ2-7
TGTGCCAGCAGCGGGACGCGGACAGCCCGAGATACGCAGTATTTT	CASSGTRTARDTQYF	-	-	TRBV11-1	TRBJ2-3
TGTGCCAGCAGCTTAAACACAGGGGCAGCTTTCTTT	CASSLNTGAAFF	TRBD1	-	TRBV7-6	TRBJ1-1
TGTGCCAGCAGCGAGGGACAGGCGACCGTCCACTTT	CASSEGQATVHF	TRBD1	-	TRBV7-2	TRBJ1-6
TGTGCCAGCAGCGTCTCCGGGACAGGGGATGAGACCCAGTACTTC	CASSVSGTGDETQYF	TRBD1	-	TRBV9	TRBJ2-5
TGTGCCAGCAGCTCCGACAGGGGGGAGACCCAGTACTTC	CASSSDRGETQYF	TRBD1	-	TRBV7-2	TRBJ2-5
TGTGCCAGCAGCGCGGGGAATGGAAACACCATATATTTT	CASSAGNGNTIYF	-	few	TRBV3-1/TRBV3-2	TRBJ1-3
TGTGCCAGCAGCTTGGCTCAGGGCTCCAGGGAGCAGTACTTC	CASSLAQGSREQYF	-	-	TRBV5-5	TRBJ2-7
TGCGCCAGCAGCTTGCGACCCGGGACAGAGAACTATGGCTACACCTTC	CASSLRPGTENYGYTF	TRBD1	-	TRBV5-1	TRBJ1-2
TGTGCCAGCAGCTTTCCTATGGAGCACTATGGCTACACCTTC	CASSFPMEHYGYTF	-	few	TRBV5-4	TRBJ1-2
TGTGCCAGCAGTGAATCTCTTAGGGGGAAGAGCGATGGAAACACCATATATTTT	CASSESLRGKSDGNTIYF	-	-	TRBV6-1	TRBJ1-3
TGTGCCAGCAGCGCAGGGGGTCGGAGCAATCAGCCCCAGCATTTT	CASSAGGRSNQPQHF	TRBD1	once	TRBV9	TRBJ1-5
TGTGCCAGCAGTTACTCGTGGACTAGCGGGAGTTACGAGCAGTACTTC	CASSYSWTSGSYEQYF	TRBD2	few	TRBV6-5	TRBJ2-7
TGCAGCGTTCGCGGCTCCTACAATGAGCAGTTCTTC	CSVRGSYNEQFF	-	-	TRBV29-1	TRBJ2-1
TGTGCCACCAGTGCAGGGGGGATGGACATTCAGTACTTC	CATSAGGMDIQYF	-	-	TRBV24-1	TRBJ2-4
TGTGCCAGCAGACACGGGACAGGGAATCAGCCCCAGCATTTT	CASRHGTGNQPQHF	TRBD1	-	TRBV28	TRBJ1-5
TGTGCCAGCAGCTTACGTGGTAGGAACACTGAAGCTTTCTTT	CASSLRGRNTEAFF	-	once	TRBV7-3	TRBJ1-1
TGTGCCATCAGAGAGGGGACTAGCGCGCCTAACGAGCAGTACTTC	CAIREGTSAPNEQYF	TRBD2	-	TRBV10-3	TRBJ2-7
TGTGCCAGTACGATGAGCTCTGGAAACACCATATATTTT	CASTMSSGNTIYF	-	-	TRBV19	TRBJ1-3
TGCAGCGTCTCTACTAGCGGGAGCTCCTACGAGCAGTACTTC	CSVSTSGSSYEQYF	TRBD2	-	TRBV29-1	TRBJ2-7
TGTGCCAGCAGTCTAGGGGGCTATAGCAATCAGCCCCAGCATTTT	CASSLGGYSNQPQHF	TRBD1	-	TRBV27	TRBJ1-5
TGTGCCAGTAGGTCGTTGGACAGGGAGGTCGGCTACACCTTC	CASRSLDREVGYTF	TRBD1	once	TRBV19	TRBJ1-2
TGCGCCAGCCCAGAGGCGAACACTGAAGCTTTCTTT	CASPEANTEAFF	-	-	TRBV5-1	TRBJ1-1
TGTGCCATCAGTGAGAGTTCAGGAGGCTACAATCAGCCCCAGCATTTT	CAISESSGGYNQPQHF	-	few	TRBV10-3	TRBJ1-5
TGTGCCAGCAGCTTAACGGGACAGGGGGTCACTGAAGCTTTCTTT	CASSLTGQGVTEAFF	TRBD1	few	TRBV7-8	TRBJ1-1
TGTGCCAGCAGCCTAGCGGGAGGACTGAGGGAGCAGTACTTC	CASSLAGGLREQYF	TRBD2	-	TRBV6-6	TRBJ2-7
TGTGCCAGCAGTGGATCGGGACAGGGGGCGATGGGCAGGCAGCCCCAGCATTTT	CASSGSGQGAMGRQPQHF	TRBD1	-	TRBV6-6	TRBJ1-5
TGTGCCAGCAGTTACTCGGGGACAGGGATCTACGAGCAGTACTTC	CASSYSGTGIYEQYF	TRBD1	-	TRBV6-5	TRBJ2-7
TGTGCCAGCAGCTTAGCCGCTAGCGGGAGAAGCGAGCAGTACTTC	CASSLAASGRSEQYF	TRBD2	-	TRBV7-2	TRBJ2-7
TGTGCCAGCAGCTCGGACACCGTAAATGGCTACACCTTC	CASSSDTVNGYTF	-	once	TRBV5-6	TRBJ1-2
TGTGCCAGCAACGGGAGGGCCTACGAGCAGTACTTC	CASNGRAYEQYF	TRBD2	-	TRBV28	TRBJ2-7
TGTGCCACCAGTGCCCCCGGGATTGGACCCTATGGCTACACCTTC	CATSAPGIGPYGYTF	-	few	TRBV24-1	TRBJ1-2
TGTGCCACCAGTGATTCGCTGGGATTAGGCTGGGGCGACACCGGGGAGCTGTTTTTT	CATSDSLGLGWGDTGELFF	-	-	TRBV24-1	TRBJ2-2
TGTGCCACCAGCAGTGAACGCTCGGGTCTATACGAGCAGTACTTC	CATSSERSGLYEQYF	-	-	TRBV15	TRBJ2-7
TGTGCCTGGAGTGTACCTGGGGGGGGCTATGGCTACACCTTC	CAWSVPGGGYGYTF	-	-	TRBV30	TRBJ1-2
TGTGCCAGCAGACCCGGGACAGGAGAAGAGACCCAGTACTTC	CASRPGTGEETQYF	TRBD1	-	TRBV2	TRBJ2-5
TGTGCCAGTAGGGACGCCGGGACAGGGGGCAATCAGCCCCAGCATTTT	CASRDAGTGGNQPQHF	TRBD1	many	TRBV19	TRBJ1-5
TGTGCCAGCAGCCAAGAGTGGGGCCGTAACACAGATACGCAGTATTTT	CASSQEWGRNTDTQYF	-	-	TRBV14	TRBJ2-3